This T cell receptor (beta chain) appears in the sequencing data of a study of blood T cell repertoires in COVID-19. Study background: Samples taken during acute and convalescent COVID-19 were collected in the United States, Italy and Spain. PBMCs, B-cell-depleted T cells, or T cells were the source of the cDNA or gDNA that made up the material.

Authors' methods: Reference gene primer amplification gave estimated nucleated cell counts. Sequenced by immunoSEQ multiplex PCR; TCRdb stores in-frame clones only, minus some. V and J calls and clone size are given by that table; D and trimming were obtained from the DNA. The profile shows roughly 250,000 clones, about 88% of them singletons. V was pared by 1 base and J by 0 bases, with 18 bases of the junction left unmatched. CDR1 is SGHDN and CDR2 is FVKESK in the germline V gene. This CDR3 contains 22 residues. The source is a woman in her thirties or forties who had recovered from COVID-19. The material sequenced was peripheral blood. The genes are TRBV14 and TRBJ2-4, with 10 positions matching TRBD2. Here the CDR3 reads CASSQVILGAGGMWKAKNIQYF. The CDR3 DNA reads TGTGCCAGCAGCCAAGTAATACTCGGAGCGGGAGGGATGTGGAAAGCCAAAAACATTCAGTACTTC.